The 13 T cell receptor beta chains given below trace back to one sample, sequenced in a study of molecular identifiers for immune sequencing clone quantification. TCRdb called the PCR reads again in MiXCR, with one record for every CDR3 protein. The data show a few hundred thousand distinct CDR3 sequences, with less than 30% seen just once and around 0.79% held by the top ten. The specimen sequenced was naive CD8+ T cells from blood, with Jurkat cell RNA spiked in. Specified subset: FACS-sorted CD8+CD4-CCR7+CD45RA+ naive T cells. The receptors originated from a human donor in good health. Some libraries in this study had Jurkat cell RNA spiked in.

This clonotype was seen many times. The rearrangement joins TRBV12-3 or TRBV12-4 to TRBJ2-5; D possibly corresponds to TRBD1 (5 bases). The CDR3 extends over 15 amino acids. Trimming cost V 6 bases and J 5 bases, with 19 bases left between them. CDR3 sequence (DNA): TGTGCCAGCAGCCCAACCCGGACAAAAGGGGAGACCCAGTACTTC. Residues: CASSPTRTKGETQYF.

This clonotype was recorded many times. The chain is built from TRBV27 and TRBJ2-4; D is unclear. CDR3 size: 14 residues. Germline values: CDR1 MNHEY, CDR2 SMNVEV (reference sequence). V lost 4 bases, J lost 9 bases, and 16 bases lay in between. CDR3 sequence (DNA): TGTGCCAGCAGTTCCCCGACCTACCTGAGCATTCAGTACTTC. Its protein product is CASSSPTYLSIQYF.

This clonotype appeared a few times. The genes are TRBV18 and TRBJ1-1; D remains unclear. V was pared by 0 bases and J by 3 bases, with 8 bases between. The germline V gene encodes CDR1 KGHSH and CDR2 LQKENI. CDR3 length: 14 amino acids. CDR3 nucleotide sequence: TGTGCCAGCTCACCACCGGGAGTTGACACTGAAGCTTTCTTT. Protein product: CASSPPGVDTEAFF.

Points on this clonotype: A much bigger clone sits one base away, suggesting this may be a read error. The chain employs TRBV7-9 and TRBJ2-3, with TRBD1 matching over 8 bases. The CDR3 is made up of 13 amino acids. Per the germline V gene, CDR1 is SEHNR and CDR2 is FQNEAQ (reference sequence). V was pared by 6 bases and J by 6 bases, with 5 bases of the junction left unmatched. The CDR3 nucleotides read TGTGCCAGCAGACCGACAGGGGACGATACGCAGTATTTT. The encoded protein is CASRPTGDDTQYF.

This clonotype has just a few counts. V usage is TRBV7-9 and J usage is TRBJ1-5; D call uncertain. There are 13 residues in the CDR3. Germline CDR1 SEHNR, CDR2 FQNEAQ (reference sequence). The V and J ends lost 1 base and 6 bases respectively, with 7 bases between them. CDR3 sequence (DNA): TGTGCCAGCAGCTTAGGATTCAGTCAGCCCCAGCATTTT. Translated, it gives CASSLGFSQPQHF.

V usage is TRBV4-1 and J usage is TRBJ2-1; D possibly corresponds to TRBD2 (5 bases). CDR3 length: 16 amino acids. Trimming stripped 1 base from V and 0 bases from J, with 10 bases between. Germline lookup yields CDR1 MGHRA and CDR2 YSYEKL. The CDR3 DNA reads TGCGCCAGCAGCCAAGTGCCCGGGGTCTCCTACAATGAGCAGTTCTTC. Its protein product is CASSQVPGVSYNEQFF.

This clonotype showed up many times. The V and J genes are TRBV4-1 and TRBJ1-1, with D uncertain. CDR1 and CDR2 from the germline V gene are MGHRA and YSYEKL. The CDR3 sequence is 16 residues long. Trimming left V 7 bases short and J 0 bases short, with 18 bases between. The CDR3 coding sequence is TGCGCCAGCACCGGAGTTTGGTCCTCAATGAACACTGAAGCTTTCTTT. This translates into CASTGVWSSMNTEAFF.

This chain connects TRBV30 to TRBJ1-2; 7 nucleotides agree with TRBD1. J gave up 0 bases and V 1 base, and 5 bases lay outside the gene matches. CDR1 and CDR2 from the germline V gene are GTSNPN and SVGIG (reference sequence). This CDR3 is built from 15 residues. The CDR3 DNA reads TGTGCCTGGAGTGGACAGGGAGCAGCTAACTATGGCTACACCTTC. This sequence encodes CAWSGQGAANYGYTF.

This clonotype was detected a few times. J is TRBJ2-1 and V is TRBV11-2; no reliable D call. V was pared by 1 base and J by 6 bases, with 13 bases between. The CDR3 is 15 amino acids. Germline V lookup: CDR1 SGHAT, CDR2 FQNNGV. Here the CDR3 reads CASSLVLSSANEQFF. The CDR3 DNA follows: TGTGCCAGCAGCTTAGTGTTGTCCAGCGCCAATGAGCAGTTCTTC.

Points on this clonotype: This sequence may be a read error, since a much larger clone differs from it by one base. The CDR3 here is CASSSVTTEAFF. CDR3 nucleotides: TGTGCCAGCAGCTCCGTTACCACTGAAGCTTTCTTT. The rearrangement links TRBV5-4 to TRBJ1-1, with no clear D. The CDR3 extends over 12 amino acids. Germline CDR1 is SGHNT and CDR2 is YYREEE (reference sequence). Trimming stripped 3 bases from V and 4 bases from J, with 7 bases between.

This clonotype was recorded at least ten times. This chain joins TRBV12-3 or TRBV12-4 and TRBJ2-5, with unresolved D. The CDR3 is 13 residues long. Trimming left V 1 base short and J 2 bases short, with 5 bases between. The CDR3 loop is CASSLGRQETQYF. CDR3 DNA: TGTGCCAGCAGTTTAGGCAGACAAGAGACCCAGTACTTC.

This rearrangement joins TRBV6-2 or TRBV6-3 to TRBJ2-1; 11 bases align to TRBD2. The CDR3 sequence is 16 residues long. Germline trimming cut 6 bases from V and 7 bases from J; bases unmatched to any gene: 11. Germline loops: CDR1 MNHEY, CDR2 SVGEGT. This CDR3 is CASSPNGASGRNEQFF. The CDR3 coding sequence is TGTGCCAGCAGCCCTAATGGGGCTAGCGGGAGGAATGAGCAGTTCTTC.

This clonotype was seen a few times. The genes are TRBV10-3 and TRBJ2-7, with no clear D. The germline V and J ends were trimmed by 6 bases and 5 bases, with 11 bases remaining between them. The CDR3 runs 12 residues. The germline V gene has CDR1 ENHRY and CDR2 SYGVKD. CDR3 region: CAISGIPHEQYF. CDR3 sequence (DNA): TGTGCCATCAGCGGAATCCCCCACGAGCAGTACTTC.